This section outlines one T cell receptor beta chain sequence together with its context. Antigen unknown. This table comes from immunoSEQ multiplex PCR, and its TCRdb copy is limited to in-frame clones, with some not included. The sample holds under 100,000 clones; 70% to 90% are singletons and the top ten take roughly 4%. The data were obtained in a study of identifying expanded T cells in peripheral blood. The V gene lost 3 bases and the J gene lost 5 bases, with 8 bases spanning the gap. The germline CDR1 and CDR2 sequences are SGHTA and FQGNSA. The CDR3 is made up of 12 amino acids. Healthy donors had no documented immune events, such as infections, while sampled. Findings and limits, study-wide: Differentially abundant clones: around 1.2 between replicates, 15 to 17 at about two weeks, more than 18 at four. Roughly 2-week clone count variance significantly increased as total template count grew.

J is TRBJ2-7 and V is TRBV7-2; D gene unclear. The sequence derives from a person between 18 and 70 years old in good health. Sequencing was performed on blood. The CDR3 DNA follows: TGTGCCAGCAGCTTCTATGGGGACGAGCAGTACTTC. Translated, it gives CASSFYGDEQYF.